One TCR beta chain is described in this entry. Its antigen remains unknown. Then a second PCR, running roughly 7 to 11 cycles, was carried out with a sample-barcoded 5' primer and a J-beta primer mix. MiXCR, applied by TCRdb to the 5' RACE reads, yields one record per CDR3 protein. The repertoire holds some 900,000 distinct CDR3 sequences, under 50% seen once, with over 10% in the top ten. The sample originates from a study of blood T cells in healthy people across ages. Study-level points and caveats: Per million T cells, the diversity of TCR beta decreased roughly linearly as age advanced. It was not known whether donors were CMV positive (a possible confounder of expanded clonotype changes). More naive CD4+ cells and higher diversity were found in long-lived than in aged donors.

Extracted total RNA amounted to at least 6 micrograms for each sample. The sequencing sample was made of blood. The sequence derives from a man aged 30-40 years in good health.

CDR3 region: CSVPNRGIKDEQYF. CDR3 DNA: TGCAGCGTACCTAACAGGGGTATTAAGGACGAGCAGTACTTC. The chain joins TRBV29-1 to TRBJ2-7; TRBD1 agrees at 7 bases. The germline gives CDR1 SQVTM, CDR2 ANQGSEA. Trimming took 6 bases from V and 5 from J; bases not matched to a gene: 13. This CDR3 has 14 amino acids.